These 14 T cell receptor beta chains came from one sample sequenced in a study of OX40 agonist ivuxolimab in advanced cancers. Profiled with immunoSEQ multiplex PCR; TCRdb holds only in-frame clones, not every one. This sample yields fewer than 200,000 clones, of which around 94% are seen a single time; approximately 0.3% belongs to the top ten. Sequences were derived from CD4+ or CD8+ T cells sorted from blood, sampled in a trial of the OX40 agonist ivuxolimab. The receptors here all came from an adult with an advanced solid tumor such as melanoma, head and neck, liver or kidney cancer.

CDR3 DNA sequence: TGCGCCAGCAGCTTGGAAGGGGTGGGCACTGAAGCTTTCTTT. It is translated as CASSLEGVGTEAFF. The chain couples TRBV5-1 to TRBJ1-1; D perhaps matches TRBD1 (5 bases). The V gene's germline CDR1 is SGHRS and CDR2 YFSETQ. The CDR3 runs 14 residues. V was trimmed by 0 bases and J by 4 bases, leaving 10 bases between them.

The rearrangement links TRBV6-5 to TRBJ1-2; D unresolved. V was clipped by 2 bases and J by 8 bases, with 12 bases between them. The CDR3 loop spans 13 amino acids. Germline CDR1 is MNHEY and CDR2 is SVGAGI. The DNA for the CDR3 is TGTGCCAGCAGTTACCCGACAAAAGGGGGCTACACCTTC. It translates to CASSYPTKGGYTF.

The V gene is TRBV4-1, the J gene TRBJ2-3; tentatively, D is TRBD2 (6 bases). There are 15 residues in the CDR3. CDR1 is MGHRA, CDR2 YSYEKL, per germline. V lost 4 bases to trimming and J lost 2 bases, with 13 bases between them. CDR3 coding DNA: TGCGCCAGCAGCCGAGTCGGGGGAGCCACAGATACGCAGTATTTT. Translated: CASSRVGGATDTQYF.

The genes are TRBV7-9 and TRBJ2-3, with 16 positions matching TRBD2. Trimming cost V 5 bases and J 6 bases; bases outside gene matches: 5. The germline gives CDR1 SEHNR, CDR2 FQNEAQ (reference sequence). The length of the CDR3 is 16 residues. The CDR3 here is CASSPRGLAGGDTQYF. The CDR3 region has the DNA TGTGCCAGCAGCCCGAGGGGACTAGCGGGAGGGGATACGCAGTATTTT.

The V call is TRBV18, the J call TRBJ1-1; weak D call: TRBD1 (6 bases). The germline V gene has CDR1 KGHSH and CDR2 LQKENI. Deletions cut 0 bases from V and 5 bases from J, with 16 bases between. The CDR3 is 16 amino acids. For the CDR3, the DNA is TGTGCCAGCTCACCACCAGCAGGGGCCGCATTAACTGAAGCTTTCTTT. Its translation: CASSPPAGAALTEAFF.

The CDR3 reads CASSTSGLAIHEQYF. The CDR3 DNA is TGTGCCAGTAGTACATCGGGACTAGCGATCCACGAGCAGTACTTC. J is TRBJ2-7 and V is TRBV19, with 10 bases identical to TRBD2. This CDR3 spans 15 amino acids. The V segment lost 4 bases and the J segment 5 bases; nucleotides outside the gene matches: 8. Germline V gene data show CDR1 as LNHDA and CDR2 as SQIVND (reference sequence).

This chain uses TRBV7-9 with TRBJ2-7; D is unclear. The V gene's germline CDR1 is SEHNR and CDR2 FQNEAQ (reference sequence). Trimming cost V 4 bases and J 2 bases, with 15 bases left between them. The CDR3 consists of 15 residues. This CDR3 is CASSSDGHLPYEQYF. CDR3 nucleotide sequence: TGTGCCAGCAGCTCCGACGGTCACTTACCCTACGAGCAGTACTTC. Full variable domain (outside the CDR3, taken from reference TRBV7-9 and TRBJ2-7): DTGVSQNPRHKITKRGQNVTFRCDPISEHNRLYWYRQTLGQGPEFLTYFQNEAQLEKSRLLSDRFSAERPKGSFSTLEIQRTEQGDSAMYLCASSSDGHLPYEQYFGPGTRLTVT.

This chain links TRBV4-3 with TRBJ2-7; D unresolved. The CDR3 runs to 12 residues. V was shortened by 0 bases and J by 7 bases, with 7 bases between the two germline ends. Germline assignment: CDR1 LGHNA and CDR2 YSLEER. The CDR3 DNA sequence: TGCGCCAGCAGCCAAGAAGGGAAGGAGCAGTACTTC. This gives the protein CASSQEGKEQYF.

The V call is TRBV2, the J call TRBJ2-5, with D hard to call. V was trimmed by 10 bases and J by 3 bases, leaving 9 bases between them. The CDR3 extends over 11 amino acids. Germline lookup yields CDR1 SNHLY and CDR2 FYNNEI. CDR3 nucleotides: TGTGCCACCTCCATCGAAGAGACCCAGTACTTC. Translated: CATSIEETQYF.

The V and J genes are TRBV7-2 and TRBJ2-7, with no clear D. CDR3 length: 13 amino acids. Germline loops: CDR1 SGHTA, CDR2 FQGNSA. V lost 3 bases and J 1 base, leaving 7 bases between the germline ends. CDR3 nucleotide sequence: TGTGCCAGCAGCTTGCTCCAATCCTACGAGCAGTACTTC. Translation: CASSLLQSYEQYF.

V usage is TRBV6-5 and J usage is TRBJ1-1, with D tentatively TRBD1 (6 bases). Germline loops: CDR1 MNHEY, CDR2 SVGAGI. This CDR3 contains 12 residues. V lost 6 bases to trimming and J lost 6 bases, with 11 bases between them. The CDR3 loop reads CASRLTGSEAFF. The CDR3 DNA sequence: TGTGCCAGCAGGTTGACAGGCTCTGAAGCTTTCTTT.

This clone appeared a single time. The rearrangement links TRBV7-9 to TRBJ2-5; D not certain. Looked up from germline, CDR1 is SEHNR and CDR2 is FQNEAQ (reference sequence). This CDR3 region has 16 residues. The ends were cut back, 6 bases at V and 0 bases at J, with 17 bases in the middle. The CDR3 loop is CASRPKGSGYQETQYF. CDR3 nucleotide sequence: TGTGCCAGCAGACCTAAGGGTTCTGGGTACCAAGAGACCCAGTACTTC.

The chain's CDR3 is CAAQGPSSYNEQFF. In nucleotides, the CDR3 is TGTGCCGCACAAGGGCCAAGCTCCTACAATGAGCAGTTCTTC. V and J are TRBV25-1 and TRBJ2-1; no clear D. This CDR3 is 14 amino acids long. Germline CDR1 and CDR2: MGHDK and SYGVNS. Trimming stripped 11 bases from V and 0 bases from J, with 14 bases between.

CDR3 nucleotides: TGCGCCAGCAGCCAAGAAGGGGGTCAGGGTTGGGCCAAAAACATTCAGTACTTC. Protein sequence: CASSQEGGQGWAKNIQYF. The genes are TRBV4-3 and TRBJ2-4; TRBD1 might be the D (6 bases). The CDR3 extends over 18 amino acids. Trimming removed 0 bases from V and 1 base from J, with 16 bases in between. Germline V CDR1 and CDR2: LGHNA, YSLEER.